The entry below gives a single TCR beta chain sequence along with its context. These data are taken from a study of blood T cell repertoires in COVID-19. For the study at large: Italy, Spain and the United States were the sources of the convalescent and acute COVID-19 samples. The analysed material was cDNA or gDNA that came from T cells, B-cell-depleted T cells, or PBMCs.

CDR3 length: 12 residues. The germline V and J ends were trimmed by 3 bases and 6 bases, with 10 bases remaining between them. Germline loops: CDR1 SGHDT, CDR2 YYEEEE. Under the authors' procedure: Amplifying reference gene primers gave estimates of nucleated cell counts. Assay used: immunoSEQ multiplex PCR; TCRdb lists only in-frame clones, some missing. The V and J calls and clone size were taken over from that table, and D and trimming were inferred from the DNA. The repertoire holds about 13,000 clones, 90% seen once, with around 20% in the top ten. V usage is TRBV5-6 and J usage is TRBJ2-7; D gene ambiguous. This TCR was sampled from a human donor with active COVID-19. The donor label of this sample is uncertain. The sequenced sample consisted of peripheral blood. CDR3 DNA: TGTGCCAGCAGCTCTTACGGGTTCGAGCAGTACTTC. Its translation: CASSSYGFEQYF.